These T cell receptor beta chains were read from a single sample in a study of cytomegalovirus exposure and HLA in healthy donors. Produced via immunoSEQ multiplex PCR; TCRdb's table is partial and in-frame only. The sample consists of 140,000 to 150,000 clones, approximately 85% of them appearing once. Sequenced sample: PBMCs. All receptors derive from a woman in her thirties or forties in good health and CMV-seronegative. CDR3s include the opening cysteine and the closing phenylalanine or tryptophan. A D gene is named only where the DNA matches it firmly. The listing skips clone size in some rows; elsewhere it reads once, few, many or a size class.

v_gene: TRBV18
d_gene: NA
abundance: NA
j_gene: TRBJ2-5
CDR3aa: CASSPPSTGQETQYF
CDR3nt: TGTGCCAGCTCACCACCTTCTACAGGCCAAGAGACCCAGTACTTC

v_gene: TRBV7-6
d_gene: NA
abundance: NA
j_gene: TRBJ2-2
CDR3aa: CASSLAAGELFF
CDR3nt: TGTGCCAGCAGCTTAGCGGCTGGGGAGCTGTTTTTT

v_gene: TRBV7-3
d_gene: TRBD1
abundance: once
j_gene: TRBJ2-3
CDR3aa: CASSLTTGIGTDTQYF
CDR3nt: TGTGCCAGCAGCTTAACGACAGGGATCGGCACAGATACGCAGTATTTT

v_gene: TRBV5-6
d_gene: TRBD1
abundance: NA
j_gene: TRBJ2-7
CDR3aa: CASSLGDRDEQYF
CDR3nt: TGTGCCAGCAGCTTGGGGGACAGGGACGAGCAGTACTTC

v_gene: TRBV4-2
d_gene: NA
abundance: NA
j_gene: TRBJ2-1
CDR3aa: CASSQETLANEQFF
CDR3nt: TGTGCCAGCAGCCAAGAGACCCTAGCGAATGAGCAGTTCTTC

v_gene: TRBV6-5
d_gene: TRBD2
abundance: few
j_gene: TRBJ2-7
CDR3aa: CASSYSLAGAYEQYF
CDR3nt: TGTGCCAGCAGTTACTCCCTAGCGGGAGCCTACGAGCAGTACTTC

v_gene: TRBV6-6
d_gene: TRBD1
abundance: once
j_gene: TRBJ1-2
CDR3aa: CASSSSPGQMIYGYTF
CDR3nt: TGTGCCAGCAGTTCCTCTCCGGGACAGATGATCTATGGCTACACCTTC

v_gene: TRBV7-9
d_gene: TRBD2
abundance: NA
j_gene: TRBJ2-1
CDR3aa: CASSFTAGAGEQFF
CDR3nt: TGTGCCAGCAGCTTCACAGCGGGAGCGGGTGAGCAGTTCTTC

v_gene: TRBV19
d_gene: NA
abundance: NA
j_gene: TRBJ1-2
CDR3aa: CASRSTGVHGYTF
CDR3nt: TGTGCCAGTAGGTCGACAGGAGTCCATGGCTACACCTTC

v_gene: TRBV19
d_gene: NA
abundance: NA
j_gene: TRBJ2-3
CDR3aa: CASSTGTPGRTDTQYF
CDR3nt: TGTGCCAGTAGTACGGGGACTCCAGGAAGGACAGATACGCAGTATTTT

v_gene: TRBV6-1
d_gene: NA
abundance: NA
j_gene: TRBJ2-7
CDR3aa: CATHSGLLYEQYF
CDR3nt: TGTGCCACCCACAGCGGGCTCCTCTACGAGCAGTACTTC

v_gene: TRBV7-8
d_gene: TRBD1
abundance: NA
j_gene: TRBJ1-1
CDR3aa: CASSLFDRELNTEAFF
CDR3nt: TGTGCCAGCAGCCTGTTCGACAGGGAGCTGAACACTGAAGCTTTCTTT

v_gene: TRBV7-9
d_gene: NA
abundance: NA
j_gene: TRBJ1-2
CDR3aa: CSSSLEVTGYYGYTF
CDR3nt: TGTTCCAGCAGCTTAGAGGTGACAGGATACTATGGCTACACCTTC

v_gene: TRBV4-1
d_gene: NA
abundance: NA
j_gene: TRBJ2-1
CDR3aa: CASTPLTGNNEQFF
CDR3nt: TGCGCCAGCACCCCACTGACTGGAAACAATGAGCAGTTCTTC

v_gene: TRBV28
d_gene: NA
abundance: NA
j_gene: TRBJ1-5
CDR3aa: CASSFRSGLTAAYQPQHF
CDR3nt: TGTGCCAGCAGTTTTAGGTCAGGATTGACCGCAGCATATCAGCCCCAGCATTTT

v_gene: TRBV7-2
d_gene: TRBD2
abundance: once
j_gene: TRBJ2-7
CDR3aa: CASRGGDYINEEQYF
CDR3nt: TGTGCCAGCAGGGGCGGGGACTATATAAACGAGGAGCAGTACTTC

v_gene: TRBV4-1
d_gene: TRBD1
abundance: few
j_gene: TRBJ1-2
CDR3aa: CASTDLGTGSSYGYTF
CDR3nt: TGCGCCAGCACTGACTTGGGGACAGGGAGTTCCTATGGCTACACCTTC

v_gene: TRBV30
d_gene: NA
abundance: NA
j_gene: TRBJ2-1
CDR3aa: CAAAIAAASEQFF
CDR3nt: TGTGCCGCGGCTATAGCGGCAGCGAGTGAGCAGTTCTTC

v_gene: TRBV5-6
d_gene: NA
abundance: NA
j_gene: TRBJ2-3
CDR3aa: CASSLGKLFTDTQYF
CDR3nt: TGTGCCAGCAGCTTGGGAAAACTTTTTACAGATACGCAGTATTTT

v_gene: TRBV25-1
d_gene: TRBD2
abundance: NA
j_gene: TRBJ2-3
CDR3aa: CASSEIGAGALSDTQYF
CDR3nt: TGTGCCAGCAGTGAAATAGGAGCGGGGGCATTGTCTGATACGCAGTATTTT

v_gene: TRBV14
d_gene: TRBD2
abundance: NA
j_gene: TRBJ2-2
CDR3aa: CASRGETNTGELFF
CDR3nt: TGTGCCAGCCGGGGGGAAACGAACACCGGGGAGCTGTTTTTT

v_gene: TRBV5-1
d_gene: TRBD2
abundance: NA
j_gene: TRBJ2-5
CDR3aa: CASSQLSGRRETQYF
CDR3nt: TGCGCCAGCAGCCAACTTAGCGGGAGGCGGGAGACCCAGTACTTC

v_gene: TRBV6-1
d_gene: NA
abundance: NA
j_gene: TRBJ2-5
CDR3aa: CASSVSSGQETQYF
CDR3nt: TGTGCCAGCAGTGTATCCAGCGGCCAAGAGACCCAGTACTTC

v_gene: TRBV28
d_gene: TRBD1
abundance: NA
j_gene: TRBJ1-2
CDR3aa: CASSSGQGALYGYTF
CDR3nt: TGTGCCAGCAGTTCCGGACAGGGGGCCCTTTATGGCTACACCTTC

v_gene: TRBV27
d_gene: TRBD1
abundance: NA
j_gene: TRBJ1-1
CDR3aa: CASSLSGTGFTEAFF
CDR3nt: TGTGCCAGCAGTTTATCAGGGACAGGGTTCACTGAAGCTTTCTTT

v_gene: TRBV30
d_gene: TRBD2
abundance: NA
j_gene: TRBJ2-3
CDR3aa: CAWTPQLLAGGPILRDFSTDTQYF
CDR3nt: TGTGCCTGGACCCCACAACTACTAGCGGGAGGGCCGATTTTGAGGGATTTTAGCACAGATACGCAGTATTTT

v_gene: TRBV11-3
d_gene: NA
abundance: once
j_gene: TRBJ2-1
CDR3aa: CASSSTPISSYNEQFF
CDR3nt: TGTGCCAGCAGCTCGACTCCAATCAGCTCCTACAATGAGCAGTTCTTC

v_gene: TRBV28
d_gene: NA
abundance: NA
j_gene: TRBJ2-7
CDR3aa: CASSPIRVAFFTYEQYF
CDR3nt: TGTGCCAGCAGTCCCATAAGAGTAGCTTTCTTTACCTACGAGCAGTACTTC

v_gene: TRBV13
d_gene: TRBD2
abundance: once
j_gene: TRBJ2-3
CDR3aa: CASSLPIAGGSTDTQYF
CDR3nt: TGTGCCAGCAGCTTACCCATAGCGGGAGGTAGCACAGATACGCAGTATTTT

v_gene: TRBV5-1
d_gene: TRBD2
abundance: NA
j_gene: TRBJ2-7
CDR3aa: CASSLALAGGGSYEQYF
CDR3nt: TGCGCCAGCAGCTTGGCTCTAGCGGGGGGGGGCTCCTACGAGCAGTACTTC

v_gene: TRBV5-8
d_gene: TRBD2
abundance: once
j_gene: TRBJ2-2
CDR3aa: CASRDPRGRAIGELFF
CDR3nt: TGTGCCAGCAGGGACCCTCGCGGGAGGGCGATCGGGGAGCTGTTTTTT

v_gene: TRBV28
d_gene: TRBD1
abundance: NA
j_gene: TRBJ1-4
CDR3aa: CATRGQGDEKLFF
CDR3nt: TGTGCCACCCGAGGACAGGGGGATGAAAAACTGTTTTTT

v_gene: TRBV5-1
d_gene: NA
abundance: NA
j_gene: TRBJ1-3
CDR3aa: CASGLGSSGNTIYF
CDR3nt: TGCGCCAGCGGGTTGGGGAGCTCTGGAAACACCATATATTTT

v_gene: TRBV5-4
d_gene: NA
abundance: NA
j_gene: TRBJ1-1
CDR3aa: CASSLGGANTEAFF
CDR3nt: TGTGCCAGCAGCTTGGGAGGAGCGAACACTGAAGCTTTCTTT

v_gene: TRBV29-1
d_gene: NA
abundance: NA
j_gene: TRBJ2-1
CDR3aa: CSARRWEDEQFF
CDR3nt: TGCAGCGCCAGACGTTGGGAGGATGAGCAGTTCTTC

v_gene: TRBV10-3
d_gene: TRBD1
abundance: NA
j_gene: TRBJ1-2
CDR3aa: CAIGTRDRPYGYTF
CDR3nt: TGTGCCATCGGGACCCGGGACAGACCATATGGCTACACCTTC

v_gene: TRBV4-1
d_gene: NA
abundance: NA
j_gene: TRBJ1-1
CDR3aa: CASSQTGRTSEAFF
CDR3nt: TGCGCCAGCAGCCAAACCGGGAGAACATCTGAAGCTTTCTTT

v_gene: TRBV7-7
d_gene: TRBD2
abundance: NA
j_gene: TRBJ2-1
CDR3aa: CASSSTLAGERQFF
CDR3nt: TGTGCTAGCAGCTCCACACTAGCGGGAGAGAGGCAGTTCTTC

v_gene: TRBV10-2
d_gene: TRBD1
abundance: NA
j_gene: TRBJ1-2
CDR3aa: CASSGPMGQGSGYTF
CDR3nt: TGCGCCAGTAGTGGTCCAATGGGACAGGGTAGCGGCTACACCTTC

v_gene: TRBV5-1
d_gene: TRBD2
abundance: NA
j_gene: TRBJ2-1
CDR3aa: CASRIAGAYNEQFF
CDR3nt: TGCGCCAGCAGAATAGCGGGAGCCTACAATGAGCAGTTCTTC

v_gene: TRBV6-4
d_gene: TRBD2
abundance: NA
j_gene: TRBJ2-7
CDR3aa: CASSGPIAGGTYEQYF
CDR3nt: TGTGCCAGCAGTGGCCCAATAGCGGGAGGGACCTACGAGCAGTACTTC

v_gene: TRBV7-2
d_gene: NA
abundance: NA
j_gene: TRBJ2-3
CDR3aa: CASSSLGLGVQGTDTQYF
CDR3nt: TGTGCCAGCAGCTCACTAGGTCTCGGCGTCCAAGGCACAGATACGCAGTATTTT

v_gene: TRBV30
d_gene: NA
abundance: NA
j_gene: TRBJ1-1
CDR3aa: CAWSLGGANTEAFF
CDR3nt: TGTGCCTGGAGTCTCGGCGGCGCAAACACTGAAGCTTTCTTT

v_gene: TRBV5-1
d_gene: TRBD2
abundance: NA
j_gene: TRBJ2-7
CDR3aa: CASKGLAGAYEQYF
CDR3nt: TGCGCCAGCAAAGGGCTAGCGGGAGCTTACGAGCAGTACTTC

v_gene: TRBV5-1
d_gene: TRBD1
abundance: NA
j_gene: TRBJ2-5
CDR3aa: CASNPWDSSGETQYF
CDR3nt: TGCGCCAGCAACCCCTGGGACAGCTCAGGGGAGACCCAGTACTTC

v_gene: TRBV5-1
d_gene: TRBD2
abundance: NA
j_gene: TRBJ2-1
CDR3aa: CASSLRGTSGSGNEQFF
CDR3nt: TGCGCCAGCAGCTTAAGGGGGACGAGCGGGAGTGGGAATGAGCAGTTCTTC

v_gene: TRBV19
d_gene: NA
abundance: NA
j_gene: TRBJ1-1
CDR3aa: CASSIGAQGRNTEAFF
CDR3nt: TGTGCCAGTAGTATAGGGGCACAGGGACGGAACACTGAAGCTTTCTTT

v_gene: TRBV5-1
d_gene: NA
abundance: NA
j_gene: TRBJ2-3
CDR3aa: CASKWEGTDTQYF
CDR3nt: TGCGCCAGCAAGTGGGAGGGCACAGATACGCAGTATTTT

v_gene: TRBV9
d_gene: NA
abundance: once
j_gene: TRBJ2-7
CDR3aa: CASSVAVGQGYEQYF
CDR3nt: TGTGCCAGCAGCGTAGCCGTCGGGCAGGGCTACGAGCAGTACTTC

v_gene: TRBV10-1
d_gene: NA
abundance: NA
j_gene: TRBJ2-5
CDR3aa: CASSDPRGSGETQYF
CDR3nt: TGCGCCAGCAGTGACCCCCGGGGGAGTGGAGAGACCCAGTACTTC

v_gene: TRBV7-8
d_gene: NA
abundance: NA
j_gene: TRBJ1-1
CDR3aa: CASRPSRGNTEAFF
CDR3nt: TGTGCCAGCAGACCGTCCAGGGGGAACACTGAAGCTTTCTTT

v_gene: TRBV2
d_gene: TRBD1
abundance: NA
j_gene: TRBJ2-3
CDR3aa: CASSVEGAGDTQYF
CDR3nt: TGTGCCAGCAGTGTCGAGGGGGCTGGGGATACGCAGTATTTT

v_gene: TRBV30
d_gene: NA
abundance: NA
j_gene: TRBJ2-1
CDR3aa: CAWSGGWDNEQFF
CDR3nt: TGTGCCTGGAGTGGAGGGTGGGACAATGAGCAGTTCTTC

v_gene: TRBV5-1
d_gene: NA
abundance: NA
j_gene: TRBJ2-7
CDR3aa: CASSLHDGTPSDF
CDR3nt: TGCGCCAGCAGCCTACACGACGGGACTCCCTCGGACTTC

v_gene: TRBV11-2
d_gene: TRBD2
abundance: NA
j_gene: TRBJ2-3
CDR3aa: CASSRLAGSTDTQYF
CDR3nt: TGTGCCAGCAGCAGATTAGCGGGAAGCACAGATACGCAGTATTTT